This T cell receptor (beta chain) was observed in a study of blood T cell repertoires in COVID-19. About the study: Some COVID-19 samples were acute and others convalescent; all came from the United States, Italy and Spain. Sources were T cells, B-cell-depleted T cells, or PBMCs; the material itself was cDNA or gDNA.

Authors' methods: Amplification with reference gene primers provided the estimates of nucleated cell counts. Assay used: immunoSEQ multiplex PCR; TCRdb lists only in-frame clones, some missing. V, J and clone size are taken as reported in that table, and D and trimming were inferred from the DNA itself. The data contain more than 50,000 clones, about 76% of them singletons. V gave up 1 base and J gave up 6 bases, with 9 bases separating them. This CDR3 spans 13 amino acids. The rearrangement links TRBV12-3 or TRBV12-4 to TRBJ1-2; D is unclear. Sample: peripheral blood. This sequence originates from a woman over 75 with acute or convalescent COVID-19. The CDR3 here is CASSLGYTHGYTF. CDR3 coding DNA: TGTGCCAGCAGTTTAGGGTACACCCATGGCTACACCTTC.